This T cell receptor beta chain was sequenced in a study of PD-1 blockade in classical Hodgkin lymphoma. Germline CDR1 and CDR2: GTSNPN and SVGIG (reference sequence). The V and J ends lost 3 bases and 9 bases respectively, with 12 bases between them. This CDR3 region has 12 residues. Concerning this clone itself: Its antigen remains unknown.

Some clones are missing from TCRdb's copy, which holds only in-frame ones; the method was immunoSEQ multiplex PCR. The sample consists of about 21,000 clones, 80% of them appearing once. Study-wide results and caveats: Baseline diversity in complete responders resembled that of newly diagnosed patients. Newly diagnosed patients were reported to exhibit reduced baseline TCR diversity relative to healthy donors. CD8+ TCR diversity did not rise significantly by C4D1, unlike CD4+.

Time point given: cycle 4 day 1 (C4D1), after 6 weeks of nivolumab. The patients all showed relapse after autologous stem cell transplantation, while their brentuximab vedotin exposure varied. The study recorded best responses of complete response, partial response or progressive disease. The receptor was isolated from a human donor with classical Hodgkin lymphoma. The sequences come from peripheral blood mononuclear cells (PBMCs), collected before the fourth cycle of nivolumab. This chain connects TRBV30 to TRBJ2-1; tentatively, D is TRBD2 (5 bases). The CDR3 region has the DNA TGTGCCTGGAGGAGCCGTGGAGGTGAGCAGTTCTTC. It codes for CAWRSRGGEQFF. Full variable domain (remainder filled in from reference TRBV30 and TRBJ2-1): SQTIHQWPATLVQPVGSPLSLECTVEGTSNPNLYWYRQAAGRGLQLLFYSVGIGQISSEVPQNLSASRPQDRQFILSSKKLLLSDSGFYLCAWRSRGGEQFFGPGTRLTVL.